This TCR beta chain was identified during a study of blood T cell repertoires in COVID-19. Study background: Specimens from acute and convalescent COVID-19 originated in the United States, Italy and Spain. The cDNA or gDNA used as material had been derived from T cells, B-cell-depleted T cells, or PBMCs.

V dropped 2 bases and J dropped 9; count of bases not matched to a gene: 1. CDR1 is MNHEY, CDR2 SMNVEV, per germline (reference sequence). There are 12 residues in the CDR3. In the source study's methods: Amplified reference gene primers provided the basis for estimating nucleated cell counts. Assay used: immunoSEQ multiplex PCR; TCRdb lists only in-frame clones, some missing. V, J and clone size reflect that table, while D and trimming were determined from the DNA. Here the sample spans 280,000 or so clones, 85% being singletons. Material for sequencing was peripheral blood. V gene TRBV27 combines with J gene TRBJ2-1; 7 bases are shared with TRBD1. The sequence was collected from a human donor in a cohort sampled during active COVID-19. For the CDR3, the DNA is TGTGCCAGCAGTTTAAGGGGGCCTGAGCAGTTCTTC. Amino acids: CASSLRGPEQFF.